These 10 T cell receptor beta chains originate from one sample sequenced in a study of blood T cells in healthy people across ages. Through a sample-barcoded 5' primer and a J-beta primer mix, a second PCR was run for roughly 7 to 12 cycles. TCRdb processed the 5' RACE reads anew with MiXCR; each CDR3 protein has one entry. The sample lists roughly 730,000 distinct CDR3 sequences, roughly three fifths occurring once. The sample taken for sequencing was blood. The receptors originated from a man aged 35 to 55 in good health.

The CDR3 bases are TGTGCCAGCACCGCGAGGATTCAGGGCAATGAGCAGTTCTTC. Amino acids: CASTARIQGNEQFF. This sequence joins TRBV2 and TRBJ2-1; maybe TRBD1 (5 bases). This CDR3 is 14 amino acids long. V lost 7 bases to trimming and J lost 6 bases, with 16 bases between them. Germline-derived CDR1 and CDR2 are SNHLY and FYNNEI.

V gene TRBV13 combines with J gene TRBJ2-7; 10 nucleotides match TRBD2. The V gene's germline CDR1 is PRHDT and CDR2 FYEKMQ (reference sequence). Trimming took 1 base from V and 5 from J; bases not matched to a gene: 5. CDR3 length: 15 residues. The CDR3 bases are TGTGCCAGCAGCTTAGTGGCTAGCGGGAGCGACGAGCAGTACTTC. It codes for CASSLVASGSDEQYF.

The V call is TRBV14, the J call TRBJ2-7; 7 bases align to TRBD1. Trimming removed 1 base from V and 0 bases from J; junction bases left unmatched: 3. The CDR3 has 15 residues. Per the germline V gene, CDR1 is SGHDN and CDR2 is FVKESK. CDR3 in amino acids: CASSQGQGNSYEQYF. CDR3 in DNA: TGTGCCAGCAGCCAAGGACAGGGTAACTCCTACGAGCAGTACTTC.

A note on this clonotype: A much larger clone differs by one base, so this may be a read error. The chain links TRBV7-2 to TRBJ2-1; weak D call: TRBD1 (5 bases). The V end lost 4 bases, the J end lost 7 bases, and 11 bases lay between the germline ends. The CDR3 extends over 13 amino acids. CDR1 SGHTA and CDR2 FQGNSA come from the germline V gene. CDR3 nucleotides: TGTGCCAGCAGCTGTACCCAGGGTAATGAGCAGTTCTTC. This sequence encodes CASSCTQGNEQFF.

V usage is TRBV6-1 and J usage is TRBJ2-4; D may be TRBD1 (6 bases). Germline-derived CDR1 and CDR2 are MNHNS and SASEGT. V lost 4 bases, J lost 0 bases, and 16 bases lay in between. The CDR3 is 17 amino acids. The CDR3 DNA is TGTGCCAGCAGTGCCTACGACAGGTTGATAGCCAAAAACATTCAGTACTTC. Its protein product is CASSAYDRLIAKNIQYF.

This clonotype was picked up a small number of times. This chain connects TRBV4-2 to TRBJ2-3, with D perhaps matching TRBD2 (5 bases). Trimming stripped 3 bases from V and 2 bases from J, with 18 bases between. The CDR3 has 17 amino acids. CDR1 and CDR2 from the germline V gene are LGHNA and YNFKEQ. CDR3 sequence (DNA): TGTGCCAGCAGCCAGACTCTAGCATTCGGGAACACAGATACGCAGTATTTT. Encoded protein: CASSQTLAFGNTDTQYF.

The chain employs TRBV7-9 and TRBJ2-5; TRBD2 might be the D (5 bases). The CDR3 is 14 residues long. Trimming took off 6 bases at V and 0 bases at J, with 11 bases between the two ends. Germline V gene lookup returns CDR1 SEHNR and CDR2 FQNEAQ (reference sequence). The CDR3, as DNA: TGTGCCAGCAGGGACTCAGAGTACCAAGAGACCCAGTACTTC. Translating it yields CASRDSEYQETQYF.

In regard to this clonotype: A much bigger clone sits one base away, suggesting this may be a read error. This sequence joins TRBV7-2 and TRBJ1-1; D may be TRBD1 (5 bases). The germline V and J ends were trimmed by 3 bases and 10 bases, with 9 bases remaining between them. Germline V CDR1 and CDR2: SGHTA, FQGNSA. This CDR3 comprises 11 residues. The CDR3 is CASSFFRGAFF. The DNA of the CDR3 is TGTGCCAGCAGCTTTTTTAGGGGAGCTTTCTTT.

This clonotype was counted a few times. The V gene is TRBV4-1, the J gene TRBJ2-7; 12 bases are shared with TRBD2. Germline trimming cut 1 base from V and 9 bases from J; bases unmatched to any gene: 22. Germline-derived CDR1 and CDR2 are MGHRA and YSYEKL. The CDR3 is made up of 20 amino acids. CDR3 DNA: TGCGCCAGCAGCCAAGCGAGACTAGCGGGAGTCCTATCGAGAACTATGGGGCAGTACTTC. This encodes CASSQARLAGVLSRTMGQYF.

The V and J genes are TRBV20-1 and TRBJ1-5; TRBD1 might be the D (5 bases). The CDR3 has 13 residues. V gave up 3 bases and J gave up 3 bases, with 9 bases separating them. CDR1 is DFQATT, CDR2 SNEGSKA, per germline (reference sequence). CDR3: CSASQGANQPQHF. The CDR3 DNA is TGCAGTGCTAGCCAGGGTGCCAATCAGCCCCAGCATTTT.